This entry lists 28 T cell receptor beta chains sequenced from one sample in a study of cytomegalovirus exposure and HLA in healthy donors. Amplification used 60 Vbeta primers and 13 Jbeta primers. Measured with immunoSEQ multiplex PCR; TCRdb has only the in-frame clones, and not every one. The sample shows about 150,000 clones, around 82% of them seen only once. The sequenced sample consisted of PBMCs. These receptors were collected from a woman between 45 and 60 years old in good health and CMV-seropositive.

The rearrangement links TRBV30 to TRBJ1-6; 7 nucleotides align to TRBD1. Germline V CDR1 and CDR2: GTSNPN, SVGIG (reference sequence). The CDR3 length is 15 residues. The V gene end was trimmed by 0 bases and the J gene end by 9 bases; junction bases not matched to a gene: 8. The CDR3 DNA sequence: TGTGCCTGGAGTGTACCGGCAGGGGGAGGTTCACCCCTCCACTTT. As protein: CAWSVPAGGGSPLHF. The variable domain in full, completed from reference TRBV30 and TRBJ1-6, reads SQTIHQWPATLVQPVGSPLSLECTVEGTSNPNLYWYRQAAGRGLQLLFYSVGIGQISSEVPQNLSASRPQDRQFILSSKKLLLSDSGFYLCAWSVPAGGGSPLHFGNGTRLTVT.

The CDR3 loop reads CASSQGGERDQPQHF. The CDR3 bases are TGTGCCAGCAGCCAAGGCGGGGAGAGGGATCAGCCCCAGCATTTT. J is TRBJ1-5 and V is TRBV4-2, with no clear D. The CDR3 length is 15 residues. The germline CDR1 and CDR2 sequences are LGHNA and YNFKEQ. Trimming took off 1 base at V and 5 bases at J, with 12 bases between the two ends.

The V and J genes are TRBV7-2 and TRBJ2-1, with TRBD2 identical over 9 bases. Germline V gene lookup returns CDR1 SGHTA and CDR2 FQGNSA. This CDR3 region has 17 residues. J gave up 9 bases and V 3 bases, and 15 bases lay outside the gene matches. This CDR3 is CASSFRLGSGGRSEQFF. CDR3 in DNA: TGTGCCAGCAGCTTCCGACTGGGTAGCGGGGGTCGGTCTGAGCAGTTCTTC.

CDR3 nucleotide sequence: TGTGCCAGCAGCTTGCGTACAGCCGGGGAGCTGTTTTTT. Translated: CASSLRTAGELFF. The gene calls are TRBV5-4 and TRBJ2-2; D gene uncertain. Germline lookup yields CDR1 SGHNT and CDR2 YYREEE (reference sequence). The CDR3 is made up of 13 amino acids. Trimming shortened V by 1 base and J by 6 bases, and 7 bases separated the two germline ends.

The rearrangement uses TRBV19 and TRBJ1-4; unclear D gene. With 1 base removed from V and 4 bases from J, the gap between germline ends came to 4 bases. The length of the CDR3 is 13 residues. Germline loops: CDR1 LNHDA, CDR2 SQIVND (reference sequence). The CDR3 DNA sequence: TGTGCCAGTAGTATAGTAGTTAATGAAAAACTGTTTTTT. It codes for CASSIVVNEKLFF. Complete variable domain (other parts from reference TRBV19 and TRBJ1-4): DGGITQSPKYLFRKEGQNVTLSCEQNLNHDAMYWYRQDPGQGLRLIYYSQIVNDFQKGDIAEGYSVSREKKESFPLTVTSAQKNPTAFYLCASSIVVNEKLFFGSGTQLSVL.

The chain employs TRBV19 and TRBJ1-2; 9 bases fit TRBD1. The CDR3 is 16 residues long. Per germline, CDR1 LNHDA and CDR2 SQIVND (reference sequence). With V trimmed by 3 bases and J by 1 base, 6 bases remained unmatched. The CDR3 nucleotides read TGTGCCAGTAGTATGTTACCGGGACAGGGTAACTATGGCTACACCTTC. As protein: CASSMLPGQGNYGYTF.

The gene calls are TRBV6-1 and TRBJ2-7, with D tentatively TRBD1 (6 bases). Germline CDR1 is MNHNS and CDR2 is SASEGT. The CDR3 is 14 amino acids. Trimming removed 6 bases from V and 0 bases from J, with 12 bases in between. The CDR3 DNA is TGTGCCAGCAGCTTAGGGACATTCTCCTACGAGCAGTACTTC. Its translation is CASSLGTFSYEQYF.

The CDR3 protein is CASSAPPGLEVYF. The CDR3 DNA reads as TGTGCCAGCAGCGCTCCGCCGGGACTAGAGGTCTATTTT. The chain links TRBV9 to TRBJ2-3, with 8 bases lining up with TRBD2. The V segment lost 3 bases and the J segment 15 bases; nucleotides outside the gene matches: 12. This CDR3 is built from 13 residues. Germline CDR1 and CDR2: SGDLS and YYNGEE.

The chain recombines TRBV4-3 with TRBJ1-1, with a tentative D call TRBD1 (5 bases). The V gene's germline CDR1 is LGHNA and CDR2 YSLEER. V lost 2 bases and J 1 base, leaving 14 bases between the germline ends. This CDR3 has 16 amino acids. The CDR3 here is CASSQFWQGANTEAFF. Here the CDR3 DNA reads TGCGCCAGCAGCCAATTCTGGCAAGGGGCGAACACTGAAGCTTTCTTT.

CDR3 bases: TGTGCCATCAGGGAGACAGCGAACACTGAAGCTTTCTTT. This gives the protein CAIRETANTEAFF. This rearrangement joins TRBV10-3 to TRBJ1-1; D is possibly TRBD1 (5 bases). The CDR3 has 13 amino acids. Germline CDR1 ENHRY, CDR2 SYGVKD. The ends were cut back, 6 bases at V and 1 base at J, with 9 bases in the middle.

CDR3 residues: CASSQLAGARDTQYF. CDR3 coding DNA: TGTGCCAGCAGTCAACTAGCGGGGGCAAGAGATACGCAGTATTTT. The V gene is TRBV27, the J gene TRBJ2-3; 11 bases are shared with TRBD2. CDR3 length: 15 residues. Germline V gene lookup returns CDR1 MNHEY and CDR2 SMNVEV (reference sequence). The V gene end was trimmed by 5 bases and the J gene end by 5 bases; junction bases not matched to a gene: 6.

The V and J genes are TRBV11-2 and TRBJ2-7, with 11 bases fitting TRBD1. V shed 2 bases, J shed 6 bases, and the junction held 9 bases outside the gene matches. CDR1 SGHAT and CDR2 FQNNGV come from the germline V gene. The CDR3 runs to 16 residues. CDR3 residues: CASSLSMGQGVLEQYF. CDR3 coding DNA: TGTGCCAGCAGCTTATCAATGGGACAGGGGGTACTCGAGCAGTACTTC.

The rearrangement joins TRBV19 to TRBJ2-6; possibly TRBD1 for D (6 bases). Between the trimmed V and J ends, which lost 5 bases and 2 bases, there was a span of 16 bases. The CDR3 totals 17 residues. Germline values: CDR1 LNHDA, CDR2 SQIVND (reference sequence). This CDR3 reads CASSVFRGATGANVLTF. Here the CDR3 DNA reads TGTGCCAGTAGTGTGTTCAGGGGAGCGACTGGGGCCAACGTCCTGACTTTC.

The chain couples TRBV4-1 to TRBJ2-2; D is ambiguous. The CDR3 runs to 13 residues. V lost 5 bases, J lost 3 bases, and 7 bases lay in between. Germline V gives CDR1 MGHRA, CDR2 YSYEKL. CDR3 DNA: TGCGCCAGCAGCAATCTCGACACCGGGGAGCTGTTTTTT. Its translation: CASSNLDTGELFF.

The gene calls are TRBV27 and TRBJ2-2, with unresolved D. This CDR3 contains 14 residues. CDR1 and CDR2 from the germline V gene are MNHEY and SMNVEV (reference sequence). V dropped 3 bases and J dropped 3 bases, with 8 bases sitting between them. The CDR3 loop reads CASSFNKYTGELFF. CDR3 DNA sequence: TGTGCCAGCAGTTTCAACAAATACACCGGGGAGCTGTTTTTT.

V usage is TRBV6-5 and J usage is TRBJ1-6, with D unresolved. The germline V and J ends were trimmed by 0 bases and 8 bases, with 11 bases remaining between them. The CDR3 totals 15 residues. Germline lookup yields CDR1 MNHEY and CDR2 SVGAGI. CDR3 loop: CASSYSGPRDSPLHF. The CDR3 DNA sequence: TGTGCCAGCAGTTACTCTGGCCCCCGGGATTCACCCCTCCACTTT.

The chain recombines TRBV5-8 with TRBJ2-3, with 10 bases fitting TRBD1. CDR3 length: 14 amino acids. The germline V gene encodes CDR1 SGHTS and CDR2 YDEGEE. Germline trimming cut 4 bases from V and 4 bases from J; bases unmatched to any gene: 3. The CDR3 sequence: CASSVGQGADTQYF. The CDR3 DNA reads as TGTGCCAGCAGCGTCGGACAGGGGGCAGATACGCAGTATTTT.

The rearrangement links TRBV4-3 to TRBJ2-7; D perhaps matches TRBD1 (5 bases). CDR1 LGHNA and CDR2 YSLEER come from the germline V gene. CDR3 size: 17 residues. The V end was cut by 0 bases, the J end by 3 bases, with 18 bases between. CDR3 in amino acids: CASSQDSMEQGLYEQYF. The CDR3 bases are TGCGCCAGCAGCCAAGACTCGATGGAGCAGGGCCTCTACGAGCAGTACTTC.

The CDR3 nucleotides read TGTGCCAGTCAGACAGGGGGTCATAGCAATCAGCCCCAGCATTTT. Residues: CASQTGGHSNQPQHF. V usage is TRBV19 and J usage is TRBJ1-5; 9 positions match TRBD1. The junction had 5 bases not matched to a gene; V was cut back by 8 bases and J by 0 bases. CDR1 LNHDA and CDR2 SQIVND come from the germline V gene (reference sequence). The CDR3 is made up of 15 amino acids.

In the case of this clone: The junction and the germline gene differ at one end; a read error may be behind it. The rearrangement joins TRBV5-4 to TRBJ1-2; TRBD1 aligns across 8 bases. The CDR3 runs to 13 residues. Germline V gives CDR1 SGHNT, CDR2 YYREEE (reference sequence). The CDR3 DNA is TGTGCCAGCAGATTGGACAGGGACCGTGGCTACACCTTC. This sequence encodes CASRLDRDRGYTF. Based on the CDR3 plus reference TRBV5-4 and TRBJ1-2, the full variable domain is ETGVTQSPTHLIKTRGQQVTLRCSSQSGHNTVSWYQQALGQGPQFIFQYYREEENGRGNFPPRFSGLQFPNYSSELNVNALELDDSALYLCASRLDRDRGYTFGSGTRLTVV.

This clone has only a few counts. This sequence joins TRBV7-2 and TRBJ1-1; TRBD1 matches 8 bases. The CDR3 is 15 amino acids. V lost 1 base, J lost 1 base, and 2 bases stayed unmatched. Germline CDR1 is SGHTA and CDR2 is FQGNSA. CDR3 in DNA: TGTGCCAGCAGCTTAGATACAGGGGGGAACACTGAAGCTTTCTTT. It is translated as CASSLDTGGNTEAFF.

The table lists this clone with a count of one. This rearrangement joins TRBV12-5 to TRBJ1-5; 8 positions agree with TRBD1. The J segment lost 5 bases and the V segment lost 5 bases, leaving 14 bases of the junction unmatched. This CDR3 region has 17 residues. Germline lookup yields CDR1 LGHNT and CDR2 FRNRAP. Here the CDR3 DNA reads TGTGCTAGTGGTCCGACCCTCGACAGGGGACGGGATCAGCCCCAGCATTTT. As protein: CASGPTLDRGRDQPQHF.

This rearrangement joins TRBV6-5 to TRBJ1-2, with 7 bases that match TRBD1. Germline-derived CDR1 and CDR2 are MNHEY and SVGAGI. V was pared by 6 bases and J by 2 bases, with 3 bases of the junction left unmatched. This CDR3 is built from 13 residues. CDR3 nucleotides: TGTGCCAGCAGATTGACAGGGAACTATGGCTACACCTTC. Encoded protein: CASRLTGNYGYTF.

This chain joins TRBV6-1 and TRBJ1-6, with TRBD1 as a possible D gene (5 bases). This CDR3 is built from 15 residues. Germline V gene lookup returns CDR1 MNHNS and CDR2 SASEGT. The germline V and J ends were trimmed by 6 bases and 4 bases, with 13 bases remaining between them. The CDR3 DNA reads TGTGCCAGCAGCAGAGACAGAAATTATAATTCACCCCTCCACTTT. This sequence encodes CASSRDRNYNSPLHF.

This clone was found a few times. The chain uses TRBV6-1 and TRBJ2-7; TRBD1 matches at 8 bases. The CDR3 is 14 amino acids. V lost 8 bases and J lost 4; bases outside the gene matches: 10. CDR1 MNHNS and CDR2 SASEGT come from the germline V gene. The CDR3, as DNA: TGTGCCAGCGCCCGAGACAGGGGTCCTTACGAGCAGTACTTC. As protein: CASARDRGPYEQYF.

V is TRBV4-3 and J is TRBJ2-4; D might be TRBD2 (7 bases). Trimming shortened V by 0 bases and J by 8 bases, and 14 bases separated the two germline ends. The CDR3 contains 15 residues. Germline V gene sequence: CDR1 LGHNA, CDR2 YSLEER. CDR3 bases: TGCGCCAGCAGCCAAGAGTGGACGGGGGGCCACATTCAGTACTTC. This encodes CASSQEWTGGHIQYF.

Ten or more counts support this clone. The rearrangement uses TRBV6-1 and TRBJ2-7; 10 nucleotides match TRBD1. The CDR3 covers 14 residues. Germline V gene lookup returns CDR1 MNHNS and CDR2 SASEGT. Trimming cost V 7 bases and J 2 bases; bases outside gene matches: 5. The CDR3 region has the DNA TGTGCCAGCACCCGGGACAGGGGAACCTACGAGCAGTACTTC. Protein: CASTRDRGTYEQYF.

The CDR3 reads CASSLAGGLGEQFF. CDR3 DNA: TGTGCCAGCAGTCTAGCGGGGGGGCTAGGGGAGCAGTTCTTC. The chain combines TRBV2 with TRBJ2-1; 12 bases align to TRBD2. V dropped 5 bases and J dropped 10; count of bases not matched to a gene: 6. CDR1 and CDR2 (germline): SNHLY, FYNNEI. CDR3 length: 14 amino acids.